The 10 T cell receptor beta chains below were found in one sample sequenced in a study of blood T cell repertoires in COVID-19. Measured with immunoSEQ multiplex PCR; TCRdb has only the in-frame clones, and not every one. The sample shows more than 300,000 clones, about nine tenths of them seen only once. The sample consisted of PBMCs or T cells enriched from blood (not recorded which). These receptor sequences come from a woman aged 25 to 39 who had recovered from COVID-19.

The J gene is TRBJ1-1, the V gene TRBV19; D gene unclear. V lost 9 bases to trimming and J lost 3 bases, with 14 bases between them. Germline V gene sequence: CDR1 LNHDA, CDR2 SQIVND (reference sequence). CDR3 length: 13 residues. The CDR3 loop reads CASSQFVDTEAFF. CDR3 nucleotides: TGTGCCAGCTCACAATTCGTCGACACTGAAGCTTTCTTT. Full variable domain (remainder filled in from reference TRBV19 and TRBJ1-1): DGGITQSPKYLFRKEGQNVTLSCEQNLNHDAMYWYRQDPGQGLRLIYYSQIVNDFQKGDIAEGYSVSREKKESFPLTVTSAQKNPTAFYLCASSQFVDTEAFFGQGTRLTVV.

V and J are TRBV28 and TRBJ2-5, with 8 bases identical to TRBD2. The junction had 6 bases not matched to a gene; V was cut back by 0 bases and J by 6 bases. Per the germline V gene, CDR1 is MDHEN and CDR2 is SYDVKM. The CDR3 spans 15 residues. The CDR3 loop is CASSLWSGGTKTQYF. For the CDR3, the DNA is TGTGCCAGCAGTTTATGGTCGGGGGGGACAAAGACCCAGTACTTC.

This chain joins TRBV6-5 and TRBJ1-2; no clear D gene. There are 14 residues in the CDR3. Trimming pared 6 bases from V and 0 bases from J, leaving 11 bases between. CDR1 and CDR2 from the germline V gene are MNHEY and SVGAGI. The CDR3 DNA follows: TGTGCCAGCAGGTTGGTGAGAGCTAACTATGGCTACACCTTC. Its translation: CASRLVRANYGYTF.

This chain's CDR3 is CASSPSSARQGTYGYTF. In DNA, the CDR3 is TGTGCCAGCAGCCCCTCTTCCGCGAGACAGGGGACCTATGGCTACACCTTC. The chain uses TRBV9 and TRBJ1-2, with 8 positions matching TRBD1. V gave up 4 bases and J gave up 4 bases; unmatched junction bases: 15. Germline V gene lookup returns CDR1 SGDLS and CDR2 YYNGEE. This CDR3 has 17 amino acids.

This clone was detected only once. The chain joins TRBV4-1 to TRBJ2-5, with TRBD2 identical over 8 bases. This CDR3 is 14 amino acids long. V shed 7 bases and J 4 bases; nucleotides not matched to a gene: 8. The germline V gene has CDR1 MGHRA and CDR2 YSYEKL. The CDR3 loop is CASKSGTSPETQYF. CDR3 DNA: TGCGCCAGCAAATCCGGGACTAGTCCAGAGACCCAGTACTTC.

This chain uses TRBV10-2 with TRBJ2-3, with TRBD2 matching 7 bases. The CDR3 totals 14 residues. Looked up from germline, CDR1 is WSHSY and CDR2 is SAAADI. The ends lost 6 bases at V and 2 bases at J; junction bases unmatched: 5. The CDR3 DNA sequence: TGCGCCAGCAGCGCACTAGCGTTCACAGATACGCAGTATTTT. It codes for CASSALAFTDTQYF.

The sample holds a few counts of this clone. This sequence joins TRBV6-5 and TRBJ2-2; a possible D gene is TRBD1 (6 bases). The germline V gene encodes CDR1 MNHEY and CDR2 SVGAGI. The CDR3 consists of 15 residues. V was cut by 7 bases and J by 3 bases, with 15 bases left in between. The CDR3 region has the DNA TGTGCCAGCACCTTAGAAGGGGGAGACACCGGGGAGCTGTTTTTT. Translation gives CASTLEGGDTGELFF.

Concerning this clone: At one of its ends the junction is not consistent with the germline gene, which may arise from a read error. This chain links TRBV28 with TRBJ1-1; D remains ambiguous. The CDR3 totals 12 residues. The germline V gene has CDR1 MDHEN and CDR2 SYDVKM. The CDR3 DNA reads TGTGCCAGCACGGACGGGAACTCTGAAGCTTTCTTT. Encoded protein: CASTDGNSEAFF.

The J gene is TRBJ1-1, the V gene TRBV19, with 9 bases fitting TRBD1. V shed 5 bases and J 0 bases; nucleotides not matched to a gene: 10. Looked up from germline, CDR1 is LNHDA and CDR2 is SQIVND (reference sequence). This CDR3 is 17 amino acids long. CDR3 protein: CASSLTHRGRLNTEAFF. CDR3 DNA sequence: TGTGCCAGTAGTCTGACGCACAGGGGGCGCCTGAACACTGAAGCTTTCTTT.

The chain is built from TRBV27 and TRBJ2-3, with 7 bases fitting TRBD2. The CDR3 contains 15 residues. Germline V gives CDR1 MNHEY, CDR2 SMNVEV (reference sequence). Germline trimming cut 7 bases from V and 3 bases from J; bases unmatched to any gene: 10. The CDR3 protein is CASTPLAGRTDTQYF. In DNA form, the CDR3 reads TGTGCCAGCACCCCTTTAGCGGGCCGAACAGATACGCAGTATTTT.